The TCR beta chain described here comes from a study of Graves' ophthalmopathy and Graves' hyperthyroidism. At the level of the study: The authors collected peripheral blood at initial diagnosis, before any treatment. Study observations and caveats: Most thyroid clonotypes expanded beyond 0.001 frequency were also found in blood.

Amplifying from RNA transcripts, the study obtained TCR beta CDR3 regions. The authors performed first-round RT-PCR with HTBI primers and then a second-round multiplex PCR. TCRdb re-derived calls from the multiplex PCR reads in MiXCR, one entry per CDR3 protein. The sample yields over 500,000 distinct CDR3 sequences, about 24% seen once. This clonotype occurred many times. Its specificity is not known. Excluded: other autoimmune disease, uncontrolled infection, pregnancy or lactation. The CDR3 covers 14 residues. The ends were cut back, 2 bases at V and 4 bases at J, with 11 bases in the middle. Germline loops: CDR1 MNHEY, CDR2 SVGEGT.

The specimen sequenced was peripheral blood. This TCR derives from a woman in her late teens or twenties with stable Graves' hyperthyroidism. Some clones in this sample may be carry-over from other donors' samples. The gene calls are TRBV6-2 or TRBV6-3 and TRBJ1-2; possible D gene TRBD1, 5 bases. This chain's CDR3 is CASSYNRISYGYTF. CDR3 DNA: TGTGCCAGCAGTTACAACAGGATTAGCTATGGCTACACCTTC.